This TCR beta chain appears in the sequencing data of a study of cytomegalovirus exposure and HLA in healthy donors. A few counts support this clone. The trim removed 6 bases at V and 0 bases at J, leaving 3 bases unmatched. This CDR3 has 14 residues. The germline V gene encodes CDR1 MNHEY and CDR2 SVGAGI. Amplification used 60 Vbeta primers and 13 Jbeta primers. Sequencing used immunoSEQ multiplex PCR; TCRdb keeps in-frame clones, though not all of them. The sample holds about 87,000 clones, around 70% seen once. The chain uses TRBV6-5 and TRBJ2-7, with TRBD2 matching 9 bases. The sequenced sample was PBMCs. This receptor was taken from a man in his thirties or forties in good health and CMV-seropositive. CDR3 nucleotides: TGTGCCAGCAGCTTTAGCGGGAGCTCCTACGAGCAGTACTTC. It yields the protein CASSFSGSSYEQYF.